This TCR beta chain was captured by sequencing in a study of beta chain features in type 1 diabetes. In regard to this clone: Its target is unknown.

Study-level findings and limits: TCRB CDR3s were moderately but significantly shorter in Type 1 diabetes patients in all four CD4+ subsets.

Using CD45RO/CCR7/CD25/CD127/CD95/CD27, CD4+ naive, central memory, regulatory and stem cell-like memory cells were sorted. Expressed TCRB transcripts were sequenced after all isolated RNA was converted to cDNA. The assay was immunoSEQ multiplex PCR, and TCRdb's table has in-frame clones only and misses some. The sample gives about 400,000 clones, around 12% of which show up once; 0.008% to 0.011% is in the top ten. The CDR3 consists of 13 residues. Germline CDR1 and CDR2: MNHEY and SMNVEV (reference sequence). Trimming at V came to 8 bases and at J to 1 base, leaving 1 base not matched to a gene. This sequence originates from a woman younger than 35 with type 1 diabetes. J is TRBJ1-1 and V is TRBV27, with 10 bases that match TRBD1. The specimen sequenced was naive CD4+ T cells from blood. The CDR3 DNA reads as TGTGCCAGCCGGGACAGGGGGAACACTGAAGCTTTCTTT. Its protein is CASRDRGNTEAFF.